Listed here is a single T cell receptor beta chain. Its antigen is not known. Each CDR3 protein gets one entry after TCRdb re-called the 5' RACE reads with MiXCR. The sample lists over 400,000 distinct CDR3 sequences, approximately 26% occurring once. This sample was taken from a study of CD8 T cells in ankylosing spondylitis. Study-wide results and caveats: Ankylosing spondylitis blood seemed to carry a telltale TCR beta motif made of roughly eight highly homologous variants.

CDR1 DFQATT and CDR2 SNEGSKA come from the germline V gene (reference sequence). The CDR3 runs 14 residues. Trimming stripped 3 bases from V and 0 bases from J, with 11 bases between. This rearrangement joins TRBV20-1 to TRBJ1-1; D gene ambiguous. Sequencing was done on a sample of blood, either unsorted or a sorted T cell fraction (not recorded which). This sequence was found in a male donor with ankylosing spondylitis. CDR3 region: CSASRATMNTEAFF. The CDR3 DNA follows: TGCAGTGCTAGTAGGGCCACCATGAACACTGAAGCTTTCTTT.